The 26 T cell receptor beta chains below come from one sample, sequenced in a study of cytomegalovirus exposure and HLA in healthy donors. Researchers ran the PCR with 60 Vbeta and 13 Jbeta primers. Data came from immunoSEQ multiplex PCR; TCRdb stores just in-frame clones and leaves some out. This table holds roughly 100,000 clones, roughly three quarters found once. Material: PBMCs. The receptors come from a man in his forties or fifties in good health and CMV-seronegative.

The rearrangement uses TRBV19 and TRBJ2-1, with TRBD2 identical over 7 bases. The V segment lost 4 bases and the J segment 3 bases; nucleotides outside the gene matches: 9. Germline V lookup: CDR1 LNHDA, CDR2 SQIVND (reference sequence). The CDR3 extends over 16 amino acids. The CDR3 DNA sequence: TGTGCCAGTAGTAACCCGGGACTAATAGACTACAATGAGCAGTTCTTC. Its protein product is CASSNPGLIDYNEQFF.

The V gene is TRBV28, the J gene TRBJ1-2; no firm D call. This CDR3 comprises 11 residues. Trimming removed 7 bases from V and 7 bases from J, with 10 bases in between. Germline V gene data show CDR1 as MDHEN and CDR2 as SYDVKM. The CDR3 sequence: CASMAERGYTF. The CDR3 DNA follows: TGTGCCAGCATGGCGGAACGTGGCTACACCTTC.

This rearrangement joins TRBV6-4 to TRBJ1-2, with D maybe TRBD1 (5 bases). V was clipped by 10 bases and J by 4 bases, with 22 bases between them. CDR1 and CDR2 (germline): MRHNA, SNTAGT. The CDR3 runs 15 residues. The CDR3 here is CATTEDFGAAYGYTF. Written as DNA, the CDR3 is TGTGCCACCACGGAAGATTTTGGGGCTGCCTATGGCTACACCTTC.

The V call is TRBV27, the J call TRBJ1-2, with 8 bases fitting TRBD1. Germline lookup yields CDR1 MNHEY and CDR2 SMNVEV (reference sequence). The CDR3 extends over 15 amino acids. V shed 5 bases, J shed 3 bases, and the junction held 8 bases outside the gene matches. For the CDR3, the DNA is TGTGCCAGCAGTCCCAGACAGGGGATGTACTATGGCTACACCTTC. Its protein is CASSPRQGMYYGYTF.

This clone appeared once. The V gene is TRBV28, the J gene TRBJ2-7; D may be TRBD1 (6 bases). The CDR3 runs to 15 residues. The germline V and J ends were trimmed by 4 bases and 2 bases, with 15 bases remaining between them. Germline assignment: CDR1 MDHEN and CDR2 SYDVKM. The CDR3 nucleotides read TGTGCCAGCAGTTCCACCGGGACACCCACCTACGAGCAGTACTTC. This codes for CASSSTGTPTYEQYF.

The chain combines TRBV2 with TRBJ1-4; TRBD1 agrees at 10 bases. Germline V CDR1 and CDR2: SNHLY, FYNNEI. The CDR3 totals 15 residues. V was pared by 6 bases and J by 2 bases, with 3 bases of the junction left unmatched. The CDR3: CASRGQGHTNEKLFF. CDR3 sequence (DNA): TGTGCCAGCAGGGGACAGGGGCACACTAATGAAAAACTGTTTTTT.

The chain couples TRBV7-6 to TRBJ2-3; 7 nucleotides agree with TRBD1. Germline V gene sequence: CDR1 SGHVS, CDR2 FNYEAQ. This CDR3 has 15 residues. V shed 3 bases and J 3 bases; nucleotides not matched to a gene: 6. The CDR3 DNA is TGTGCCAGCAGCTTGATAGGGGGCTTTACAGATACGCAGTATTTT. This encodes CASSLIGGFTDTQYF.

J is TRBJ2-3 and V is TRBV7-2; TRBD2 aligns across 12 bases. CDR3 length equals 17 residues. V was pared by 2 bases and J by 3 bases, with 6 bases of the junction left unmatched. Germline values: CDR1 SGHTA, CDR2 FQGNSA. The CDR3 loop is CASSLWASGRGTDTQYF. The CDR3 nucleotides read TGTGCCAGCAGCTTATGGGCTAGCGGGAGGGGAACAGATACGCAGTATTTT. Full variable domain (outside the CDR3, taken from reference TRBV7-2 and TRBJ2-3): GAGVSQSPSNKVTEKGKDVELRCDPISGHTALYWYRQSLGQGLEFLIYFQGNSAPDKSGLPSDRFSAERTGGSVSTLTIQRTQQEDSAVYLCASSLWASGRGTDTQYFGPGTRLTVL.

The table lists this clone with a few counts. V usage is TRBV9 and J usage is TRBJ1-3, with D maybe TRBD1 (5 bases). Looked up from germline, CDR1 is SGDLS and CDR2 is YYNGEE. The V gene lost 3 bases and the J gene lost 4 bases, with 14 bases spanning the gap. The CDR3 runs to 15 residues. DNA for the CDR3: TGTGCCAGCAGCGCCGGGGGAATGGGGGGAAACACCATATATTTT. Its translation: CASSAGGMGGNTIYF.

V usage is TRBV5-1 and J usage is TRBJ1-3; 9 bases fit TRBD1. V lost 3 bases and J lost 2; bases outside the gene matches: 12. Germline V gene lookup returns CDR1 SGHRS and CDR2 YFSETQ. The CDR3 covers 18 residues. CDR3 sequence reads: CASSSASLRQGAGNTIYF. The CDR3, as DNA: TGCGCCAGCAGCTCCGCTTCTCTGAGACAGGGGGCTGGAAACACCATATATTTT. The complete variable domain, with remaining parts taken from reference TRBV5-1 and TRBJ1-3, reads KAGVTQTPRYLIKTRGQQVTLSCSPISGHRSVSWYQQTPGQGLQFLFEYFSETQRNKGNFPGRFSGRQFSNSRSEMNVSTLELGDSALYLCASSSASLRQGAGNTIYFGEGSWLTVV.

The J gene is TRBJ1-6, the V gene TRBV28, with a possible D match to TRBD1 (5 bases). The CDR3 runs 12 residues. The V end lost 8 bases, the J end lost 8 bases, and 10 bases lay between the germline ends. Germline lookup yields CDR1 MDHEN and CDR2 SYDVKM. CDR3 bases: TGTGCCAGCGGACAAATATATTCACCCCTCCACTTT. It translates to CASGQIYSPLHF.

The chain is built from TRBV5-6 and TRBJ2-1; 11 bases agree with TRBD2. V was clipped by 10 bases and J by 4 bases; unmatched bases: 10. Per germline, CDR1 SGHDT and CDR2 YYEEEE. The CDR3 is 15 amino acids. The CDR3 DNA reads as TGTGCCGGCTCAAGGGGACTAGCGGAGTACAATGAGCAGTTCTTC. This encodes CAGSRGLAEYNEQFF.

The chain carries TRBV7-8 and TRBJ2-1; 13 positions match TRBD2. This CDR3 is built from 16 residues. CDR1 is SGHVS and CDR2 is FQNEAQ in the germline V gene. Unmatched junction bases numbered 10, after V lost 5 bases and J lost 9 bases. CDR3 in DNA: TGTGCCAGCAGCCCGGACCGGACTAGCGGGAGAGGTGAGCAGTTCTTC. Protein product: CASSPDRTSGRGEQFF.

The chain carries TRBV7-2 and TRBJ1-5; the D gene is possibly TRBD1 (5 bases). Trimming shortened V by 2 bases and J by 3 bases, and 11 bases separated the two germline ends. Germline values: CDR1 SGHTA, CDR2 FQGNSA. The CDR3 has 15 residues. The CDR3 sequence is CASSLTQGNNQPQHF. The CDR3 nucleotides read TGTGCCAGCAGCTTAACTCAGGGAAACAATCAGCCCCAGCATTTT.

V and J are TRBV5-1 and TRBJ2-5, with a weak D call TRBD2 (5 bases). The assigned J gene may be wrong: the sequence end matches TRBJ2-7 better. The CDR3 contains 15 residues. Looked up from germline, CDR1 is SGHRS and CDR2 is YFSETQ. This CDR3 reads CASSLAGEGIYEQYF. DNA for the CDR3: TGCGCCAGCAGCTTGGCCGGAGAGGGCATTTACGAGCAGTACTTC.

V is TRBV5-4 and J is TRBJ2-1, with 13 bases that match TRBD2. Germline V gene sequence: CDR1 SGHNT, CDR2 YYREEE (reference sequence). The V gene end was trimmed by 3 bases and the J gene end by 8 bases; junction bases not matched to a gene: 5. CDR3 length: 15 amino acids. CDR3 in amino acids: CASSSGTSGMDEQFF. DNA of the CDR3: TGTGCCAGCAGCTCCGGGACTAGCGGGATGGATGAGCAGTTCTTC.

This rearrangement joins TRBV30 to TRBJ1-2, with D possibly matching TRBD1 (5 bases). The CDR3 extends over 11 amino acids. Per germline, CDR1 GTSNPN and CDR2 SVGIG (reference sequence). V was pared by 2 bases and J by 8 bases, with 9 bases between. The CDR3 region is CAWSIGGGYTF. For the CDR3, the DNA is TGTGCCTGGAGTATCGGGGGAGGCTACACCTTC.

The rearrangement links TRBV12-5 to TRBJ1-1; D perhaps matches TRBD1 (5 bases). The CDR3 is 18 amino acids. The germline CDR1 and CDR2 sequences are LGHNT and FRNRAP. The V end lost 6 bases, the J end lost 4 bases, and 27 bases lay between the germline ends. The CDR3 sequence is CASGPANPYRRIITEAFF. The DNA of the CDR3 is TGTGCTAGTGGGCCCGCAAATCCATACAGGAGAATTATCACTGAAGCTTTCTTT.

The genes are TRBV5-8 and TRBJ2-7, with TRBD2 matching 8 bases. The CDR3 is 18 residues long. Germline CDR1 SGHTS, CDR2 YDEGEE. V gave up 4 bases and J gave up 5 bases; unmatched junction bases: 20. CDR3 protein: CASSPPPSGPGAWDEQYF. The DNA of the CDR3 is TGTGCCAGCAGCCCTCCGCCTAGCGGGCCTGGGGCCTGGGACGAGCAGTACTTC.

This rearrangement joins TRBV29-1 to TRBJ2-3; 13 positions agree with TRBD2. The CDR3 length is 14 residues. V shed 6 bases, J shed 4 bases, and the junction held 4 bases outside the gene matches. Germline CDR1 is SQVTM and CDR2 is ANQGSEA. CDR3 amino acids: CSVGTSGAADTQYF. CDR3 nucleotide sequence: TGCAGCGTGGGGACTAGCGGGGCGGCAGATACGCAGTATTTT.

V usage is TRBV11-2 and J usage is TRBJ2-2, with D possibly called TRBD1 or TRBD2 (7 bases each). The V end was cut by 5 bases, the J end by 5 bases, with 18 bases between. CDR1 and CDR2 from the germline V gene are SGHAT and FQNNGV. The length of the CDR3 is 16 residues. In nucleotides, the CDR3 is TGTGCCAGCAGCCTAGCGGCAGGGGGAGGTACCGGGGAGCTGTTTTTT. Amino acids: CASSLAAGGGTGELFF.

This clone has just a few counts. The rearrangement joins TRBV5-4 to TRBJ2-5, with D maybe TRBD1 (6 bases). The germline gives CDR1 SGHNT, CDR2 YYREEE (reference sequence). V dropped 6 bases and J dropped 5 bases, with 20 bases sitting between them. The CDR3 covers 15 residues. The CDR3 nucleotides read TGTGCCAGCATCTCGGCAGGGGACGCCAAGGAGACCCAGTACTTC. Translating it yields CASISAGDAKETQYF.

J is TRBJ2-7 and V is TRBV10-1; 10 bases are a match to TRBD2. The ends lost 1 base at V and 2 bases at J; junction bases unmatched: 5. Germline loops: CDR1 WNHNN, CDR2 SYGVQD (reference sequence). This CDR3 is 16 amino acids long. CDR3 coding DNA: TGCGCCAGCAGTGAGTTAGCGGGAGGTAACGCCTACGAGCAGTACTTC. This gives the protein CASSELAGGNAYEQYF.

This clone appeared a single time. The chain couples TRBV7-2 to TRBJ2-5; no firm D call. The CDR3 totals 14 residues. V was cut by 4 bases and J by 5 bases, with 14 bases left in between. CDR1 and CDR2 from the germline V gene are SGHTA and FQGNSA. CDR3 DNA: TGTGCCAGCAGCTCACCTGGCCATCGTGAGACCCAGTACTTC. Its translation: CASSSPGHRETQYF.

V is TRBV28 and J is TRBJ2-5, with a possible D match to TRBD1 (6 bases). The closer fit of TRBJ2-7 to the DNA end suggests the J call may be wrong. This CDR3 spans 14 amino acids. CDR1 is MDHEN and CDR2 is SYDVKM in the germline V gene. The chain's CDR3 is CASSSPGQSYEQYF. Written as DNA, the CDR3 is TGTGCCAGCAGTTCACCGGGACAAAGCTACGAGCAGTACTTC.

The J gene is TRBJ2-7, the V gene TRBV19, with 12 bases that match TRBD1. The CDR3 is 14 residues long. The V gene end was trimmed by 6 bases and the J gene end by 6 bases; junction bases not matched to a gene: 6. In germline, CDR1 is LNHDA, CDR2 SQIVND (reference sequence). The CDR3 sequence: CASSFRGQGAEQYF. CDR3 DNA sequence: TGTGCCAGTAGCTTCCGGGGACAGGGGGCCGAGCAGTACTTC.